This entry lists 17 T cell receptor beta chains sequenced from one sample in a study of T cells in Graves' hyperthyroidism and ophthalmopathy. The source material, RNA transcripts, was used to amplify TCR beta CDR3 regions. The TCR CDR3 was amplified in a first-round RT-PCR using the HTBI primer set. MiXCR, applied by TCRdb to the multiplex PCR reads, yields one record per CDR3 protein. The data contain 400,000 or so distinct CDR3 sequences, 15% of them singletons. The material sequenced was blood. These receptors came from a woman aged 55 to 70 with Graves' ophthalmopathy.

The V and J genes are TRBV6-2 or TRBV6-3 and TRBJ1-5; D remains unclear. The V end lost 6 bases, the J end lost 7 bases, and 13 bases lay between the germline ends. The CDR3 is made up of 13 amino acids. The germline CDR1 and CDR2 sequences are MNHEY and SVGEGT. DNA of the CDR3: TGTGCCAGCAGCCTCCAGTTTGTACAGCCCCAGCATTTT. Amino acid sequence: CASSLQFVQPQHF.

A few counts support this clonotype. V gene TRBV19 combines with J gene TRBJ2-1, with D possibly called TRBD1 or TRBD2 (6 bases each). Trimming pared 5 bases from V and 6 bases from J, leaving 11 bases between. Germline CDR1 and CDR2: LNHDA and SQIVND (reference sequence). The CDR3 is made up of 13 amino acids. As DNA, the CDR3 is TGTGCCAGTAGTCAGGGGAGGATCAATGAGCAGTTCTTC. Protein sequence: CASSQGRINEQFF. The full variable domain, completed using reference TRBV19 and TRBJ2-1, is DGGITQSPKYLFRKEGQNVTLSCEQNLNHDAMYWYRQDPGQGLRLIYYSQIVNDFQKGDIAEGYSVSREKKESFPLTVTSAQKNPTAFYLCASSQGRINEQFFGPGTRLTVL.

This chain links TRBV20-1 with TRBJ2-5; the match to TRBD1 covers 9 bases. V was pared by 0 bases and J by 8 bases, with 16 bases of the junction left unmatched. CDR3 length equals 17 residues. Germline values: CDR1 DFQATT, CDR2 SNEGSKA (reference sequence). In DNA form, the CDR3 reads TGCAGTGCTAGAGAAACACCGGGACAGGGACCAAAGAGTACCCAGTACTTC. Translated, it gives CSARETPGQGPKSTQYF.

In its sample, this clonotype was seen a few times. The V and J genes are TRBV7-8 and TRBJ2-7; 9 bases match TRBD1. The CDR3 sequence is 16 residues long. CDR1 is SGHVS, CDR2 FQNEAQ, per germline. V lost 5 bases to trimming and J lost 5 bases; unmatched junction nucleotides: 13. The DNA of the CDR3 is TGTGCCAGCAGCCTCTTTTGGGGACAGGGTAACCACGAGCAGTACTTC. Protein sequence: CASSLFWGQGNHEQYF.

Comments on this clonotype: A much larger clone lies one base from this, so it may be a read error. The chain couples TRBV14 to TRBJ2-3, with TRBD2 as a possible D gene (6 bases). Germline CDR1 and CDR2: SGHDN and FVKESK. This CDR3 has 15 amino acids. The DNA for the CDR3 is TGTGCCGGCAGCCAAGGAGGGTCTAGCACAGATACGCAGTATTTT. Translation: CAGSQGGSSTDTQYF.

The sample holds many counts of this clonotype. The CDR3 loop reads CASSLDGPSYNEQFF. The CDR3 DNA sequence: TGTGCCAGCAGTTTGGACGGGCCCTCCTACAATGAGCAGTTCTTC. The J gene is TRBJ2-1, the V gene TRBV12-3 or TRBV12-4; D is undetermined. V dropped 3 bases and J dropped 0 bases, with 9 bases sitting between them. This CDR3 region has 15 residues.

The chain recombines TRBV4-2 with TRBJ1-1; the D gene is possibly TRBD1 (5 bases). This CDR3 has 16 amino acids. Germline lookup yields CDR1 LGHNA and CDR2 YNFKEQ. V was shortened by 5 bases and J by 0 bases, with 16 bases between the two germline ends. The CDR3 spells CASSETGKGMNTEAFF. The CDR3 nucleotides read TGTGCCAGCAGCGAAACGGGGAAGGGGATGAACACTGAAGCTTTCTTT.

The chain uses TRBV4-1 and TRBJ2-1, with 7 nucleotides matching TRBD1. CDR3 length equals 13 residues. CDR1 MGHRA and CDR2 YSYEKL come from the germline V gene. The ends lost 1 base at V and 8 bases at J; junction bases unmatched: 2. CDR3 sequence: CASSQGQGDEQFF. The CDR3 DNA sequence: TGCGCCAGCAGCCAAGGTCAGGGGGATGAGCAGTTCTTC.

This clonotype was seen at least ten times. The chain recombines TRBV20-1 with TRBJ2-7; a weak D match, TRBD2 (6 bases). Germline V gene sequence: CDR1 DFQATT, CDR2 SNEGSKA (reference sequence). The germline V and J ends were trimmed by 3 bases and 0 bases, with 18 bases remaining between them. The length of the CDR3 is 16 residues. The CDR3 region has the DNA TGCAGTGCTAGGGCACCCCCGGGACTCAGCTCCTACGAGCAGTACTTC. Translating it yields CSARAPPGLSSYEQYF.

This clonotype was observed at least ten times. This chain joins TRBV29-1 and TRBJ2-7, with 9 nucleotides matching TRBD2. The CDR3 has 14 amino acids. CDR1 is SQVTM and CDR2 is ANQGSEA in the germline V gene. V lost 6 bases to trimming and J lost 4 bases; unmatched junction nucleotides: 10. CDR3 in DNA: TGCAGCGTGACCTTAGCGGGAGATCGGTACGAGCAGTACTTC. As protein: CSVTLAGDRYEQYF.

The chain recombines TRBV20-1 with TRBJ2-1; D is possibly TRBD1 (5 bases). The CDR3 has 14 residues. The V end was cut by 6 bases, the J end by 5 bases, with 17 bases between. Germline CDR1 DFQATT, CDR2 SNEGSKA (reference sequence). This CDR3 is CSATSQGRNNEQFF. CDR3 DNA sequence: TGCAGTGCAACAAGTCAGGGTAGGAACAATGAGCAGTTCTTC.

In this sample, this clonotype turned up many times. The CDR3 protein is CASSPTVGPYEQYF. Here the CDR3 DNA reads TGCGCCAGCAGCCCTACGGTTGGTCCCTACGAGCAGTACTTC. The chain joins TRBV5-1 to TRBJ2-7; D gene ambiguous. Germline CDR1 reads SGHRS; CDR2 reads YFSETQ. This CDR3 is 14 amino acids long. Trimming stripped 4 bases from V and 2 bases from J, with 13 bases between.

This clonotype occurred many times. This chain links TRBV30 with TRBJ2-5, with 7 bases aligning to TRBD1. V shed 1 base, J shed 13 bases, and the junction held 15 bases outside the gene matches. The CDR3 extends over 14 amino acids. From germline, CDR1 is GTSNPN and CDR2 SVGIG (reference sequence). The CDR3 here is CAWSAGQPGQGLYF. CDR3 DNA: TGTGCCTGGAGTGCGGGACAGCCAGGTCAAGGTCTGTACTTC.

The chain employs TRBV20-1 and TRBJ2-5; D not resolved. V lost 5 bases and J lost 2, with 9 bases in between. The CDR3 sequence is 12 residues long. Germline V lookup: CDR1 DFQATT, CDR2 SNEGSKA (reference sequence). CDR3: CSASAGQETQYF. In DNA form, the CDR3 reads TGCAGTGCTTCGGCAGGACAAGAGACCCAGTACTTC.

This clonotype was recorded a few times. This chain links TRBV10-3 with TRBJ2-1; 10 bases match TRBD2. J gave up 5 bases and V 2 bases, and 3 bases lay outside the gene matches. This CDR3 has 15 residues. Germline CDR1 ENHRY, CDR2 SYGVKD. CDR3 in DNA: TGTGCCATCAGTGAGACTAGCGGGATTAACAATGAGCAGTTCTTC. Protein sequence: CAISETSGINNEQFF.

This clonotype was observed many times. The chain has TRBV27 and TRBJ1-2, with D uncertain. CDR3 length: 13 residues. V was clipped by 5 bases and J by 4 bases, with 11 bases between them. CDR1 and CDR2 from the germline V gene are MNHEY and SMNVEV (reference sequence). The CDR3 DNA reads TGTGCCAGCAGTCCCTCGGGCGGCTATGGCTACACCTTC. Translating gives CASSPSGGYGYTF.

In this sample, this clonotype turned up a few times. This sequence joins TRBV6-1 and TRBJ2-7, with 11 nucleotides matching TRBD2. Germline loops: CDR1 MNHNS, CDR2 SASEGT. CDR3 length: 14 amino acids. The V gene end was trimmed by 1 base and the J gene end by 8 bases; junction bases not matched to a gene: 4. CDR3 loop: CASSEELAGEKQYF. The CDR3 DNA follows: TGTGCCAGCAGTGAAGAACTAGCGGGAGAAAAGCAGTACTTC.